The present T cell receptor beta chain was sequenced within a study of Ad26.COV2.S vaccination and SARS-CoV-2 variants. Study-level points and caveats: Spike-specific responses of CD8+ and CD4+ T cells were reported to display substantial breadth after vaccination. Non-spike TCR breadth did not differ much between vaccine and placebo recipients.

As concerns this clone: What it binds is unknown.

As for treatment: roughly 18 received Ad26.COV2.S at low or high dose, single or two shots; a few received placebo; per-sample allocation not given. The samples were gathered on day 63 after the first injection of vaccine or placebo. Germline V gene sequence: CDR1 SGHTA, CDR2 FQGNSA. The CDR3 spans 16 residues. The junction had 2 bases not matched to a gene; V was cut back by 1 base and J by 1 base. Using immunoSEQ multiplex PCR, the repertoire was profiled, and TCRdb retains in-frame clones only, with some absent. Altogether about 350,000 clones are present, about 89% being singletons, with the ten largest covering approximately 4.5%.

This specimen was peripheral blood, taken in a trial of Ad26.COV2.S vaccine versus placebo. The chain couples TRBV7-2 to TRBJ2-2; TRBD1 aligns across 8 bases. The sequence came from a person between 18 and 65 years old who received the Ad26.COV2.S COVID-19 vaccine or a placebo. CDR3 DNA: TGTGCCAGCAGCTTAGAAGGGACAGGGAACACCGGGGAGCTGTTTTTT. Translating gives CASSLEGTGNTGELFF.